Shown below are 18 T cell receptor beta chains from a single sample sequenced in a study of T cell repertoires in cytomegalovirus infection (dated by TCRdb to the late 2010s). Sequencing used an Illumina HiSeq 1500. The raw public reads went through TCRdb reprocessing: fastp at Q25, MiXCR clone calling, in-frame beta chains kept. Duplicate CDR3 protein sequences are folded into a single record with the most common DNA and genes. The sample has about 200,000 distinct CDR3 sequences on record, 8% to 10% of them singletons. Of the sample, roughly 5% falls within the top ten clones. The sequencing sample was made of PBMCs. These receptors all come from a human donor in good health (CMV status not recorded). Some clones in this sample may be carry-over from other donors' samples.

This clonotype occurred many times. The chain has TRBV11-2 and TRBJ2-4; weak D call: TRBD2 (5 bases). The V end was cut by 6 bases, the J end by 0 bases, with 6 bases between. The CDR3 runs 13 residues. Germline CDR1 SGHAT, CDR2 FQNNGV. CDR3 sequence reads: CASRAVAKNIQYF. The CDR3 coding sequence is TGTGCCAGCAGAGCGGTAGCCAAAAACATTCAGTACTTC. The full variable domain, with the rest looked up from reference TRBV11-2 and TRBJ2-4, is EAGVAQSPRYKIIEKRQSVAFWCNPISGHATLYWYQQILGQGPKLLIQFQNNGVVDDSQLPKDRFSAERLKGVDSTLKIQPAKLEDSAVYLCASRAVAKNIQYFGAGTRLSVL.

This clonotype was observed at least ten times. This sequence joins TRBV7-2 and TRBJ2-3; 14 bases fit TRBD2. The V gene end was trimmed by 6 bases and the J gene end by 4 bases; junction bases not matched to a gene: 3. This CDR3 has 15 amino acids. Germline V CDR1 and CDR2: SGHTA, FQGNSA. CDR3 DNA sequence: TGTGCCAGCAGTCCGGGACTAGCGGGAGCAGATACGCAGTATTTT. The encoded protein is CASSPGLAGADTQYF. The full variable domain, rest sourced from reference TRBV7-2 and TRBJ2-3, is GAGVSQSPSNKVTEKGKDVELRCDPISGHTALYWYRQSLGQGLEFLIYFQGNSAPDKSGLPSDRFSAERTGGSVSTLTIQRTQQEDSAVYLCASSPGLAGADTQYFGPGTRLTVL.

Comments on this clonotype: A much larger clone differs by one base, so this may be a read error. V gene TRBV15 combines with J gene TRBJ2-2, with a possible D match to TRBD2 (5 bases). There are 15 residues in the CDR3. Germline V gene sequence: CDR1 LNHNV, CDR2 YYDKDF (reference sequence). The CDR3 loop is CATSREGSDTGELYF. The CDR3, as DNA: TGTGCCACCAGCAGAGAGGGTTCCGACACCGGGGAGCTGTATTTT.

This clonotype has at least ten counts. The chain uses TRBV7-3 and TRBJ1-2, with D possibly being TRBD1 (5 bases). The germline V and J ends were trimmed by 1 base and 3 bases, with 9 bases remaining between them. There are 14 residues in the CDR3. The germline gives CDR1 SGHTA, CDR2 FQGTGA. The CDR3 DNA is TGTGCCAGCAGCTTAAACGGGGGAGACTATGGCTACACCTTC. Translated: CASSLNGGDYGYTF.

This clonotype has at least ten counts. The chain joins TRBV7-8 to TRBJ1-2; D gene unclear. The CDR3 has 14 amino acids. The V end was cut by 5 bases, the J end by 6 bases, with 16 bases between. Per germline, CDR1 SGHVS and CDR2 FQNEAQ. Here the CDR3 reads CASSQRIYGDGYTF. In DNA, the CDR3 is TGTGCCAGCAGCCAACGTATATATGGAGATGGCTACACCTTC.

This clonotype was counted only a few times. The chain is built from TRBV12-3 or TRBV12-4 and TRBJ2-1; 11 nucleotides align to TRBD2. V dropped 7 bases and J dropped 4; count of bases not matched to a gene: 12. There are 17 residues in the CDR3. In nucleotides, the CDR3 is TGTGCCAGCATAGGGAGACCGGGACTAGCGGATTACAATGAGCAGTTCTTC. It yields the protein CASIGRPGLADYNEQFF.

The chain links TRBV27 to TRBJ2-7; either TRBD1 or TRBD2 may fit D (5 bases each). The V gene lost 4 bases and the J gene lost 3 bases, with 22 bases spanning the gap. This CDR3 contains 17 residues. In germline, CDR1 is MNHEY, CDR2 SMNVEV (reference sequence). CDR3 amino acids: CASSSGAGRLVYYEQYF. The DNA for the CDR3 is TGTGCCAGCAGTTCCGGGGCGGGTCGATTGGTGTACTACGAGCAGTACTTC.

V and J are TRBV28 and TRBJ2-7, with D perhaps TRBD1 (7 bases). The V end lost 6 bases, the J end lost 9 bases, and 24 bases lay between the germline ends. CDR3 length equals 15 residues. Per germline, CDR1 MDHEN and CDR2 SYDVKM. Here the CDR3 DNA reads TGTGCCAGCAGCACCTTAGACTCCGACAGGGAGGTGCAGTACTTC. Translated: CASSTLDSDREVQYF.

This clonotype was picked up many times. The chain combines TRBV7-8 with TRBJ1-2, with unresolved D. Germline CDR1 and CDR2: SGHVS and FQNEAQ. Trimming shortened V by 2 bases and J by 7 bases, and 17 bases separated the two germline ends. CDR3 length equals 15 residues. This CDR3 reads CASSLTGFLRSGYTF. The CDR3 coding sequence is TGTGCCAGCAGCTTAACGGGTTTCCTACGCTCTGGCTACACCTTC.

The CDR3 here is CASSFPGTVREAFF. CDR3 bases: TGTGCCAGCAGCTTCCCCGGGACGGTACGTGAAGCTTTCTTT. The chain carries TRBV7-4 and TRBJ1-1; perhaps TRBD1 as D (5 bases). V was clipped by 3 bases and J by 7 bases, with 15 bases between them. The germline CDR1 and CDR2 sequences are SGHVT and SQSDAQ. The CDR3 loop spans 14 amino acids.

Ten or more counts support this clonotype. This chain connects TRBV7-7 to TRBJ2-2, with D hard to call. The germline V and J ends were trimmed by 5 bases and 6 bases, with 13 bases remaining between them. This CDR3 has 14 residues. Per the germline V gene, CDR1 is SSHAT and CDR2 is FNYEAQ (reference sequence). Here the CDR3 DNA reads TGTGCCAGCAGCAATACTATCGCCCCCGGGGAGCTGTTTTTT. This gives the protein CASSNTIAPGELFF.

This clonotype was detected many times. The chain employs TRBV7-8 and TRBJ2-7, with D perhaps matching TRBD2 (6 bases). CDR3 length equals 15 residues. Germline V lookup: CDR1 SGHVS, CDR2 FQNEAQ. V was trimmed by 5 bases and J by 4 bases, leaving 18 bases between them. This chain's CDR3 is CASSPRLGSLYEQYF. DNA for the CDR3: TGTGCCAGCAGCCCGCGACTAGGATCCCTGTACGAGCAGTACTTC. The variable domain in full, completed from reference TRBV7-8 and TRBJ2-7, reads GAGVSQSPRYKVAKRGQDVALRCDPISGHVSLFWYQQALGQGPEFLTYFQNEAQLDKSGLPSDRFFAERPEGSVSTLKIQRTQQEDSAVYLCASSPRLGSLYEQYFGPGTRLTVT.

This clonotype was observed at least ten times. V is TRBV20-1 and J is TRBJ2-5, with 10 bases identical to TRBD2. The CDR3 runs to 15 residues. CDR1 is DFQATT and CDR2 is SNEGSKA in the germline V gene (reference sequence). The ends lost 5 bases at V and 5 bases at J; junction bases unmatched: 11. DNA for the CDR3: TGCAGTGCTCTACCGCTAGCGGGGGCCGAGGAGACCCAGTACTTC. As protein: CSALPLAGAEETQYF.

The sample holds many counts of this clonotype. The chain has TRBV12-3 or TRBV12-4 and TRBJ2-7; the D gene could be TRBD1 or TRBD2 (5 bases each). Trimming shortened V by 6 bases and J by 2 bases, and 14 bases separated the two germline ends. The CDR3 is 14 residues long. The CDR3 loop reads CASSLRGAAYEQYF. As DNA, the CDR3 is TGTGCCAGCAGCCTCCGGGGCGCCGCCTACGAGCAGTACTTC.

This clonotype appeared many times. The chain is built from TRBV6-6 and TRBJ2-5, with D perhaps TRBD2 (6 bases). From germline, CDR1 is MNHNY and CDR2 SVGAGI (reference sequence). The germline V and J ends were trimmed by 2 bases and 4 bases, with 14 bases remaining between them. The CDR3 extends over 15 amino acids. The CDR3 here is CASSYPRLSGETQYF. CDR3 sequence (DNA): TGTGCCAGCAGTTACCCTCGACTTAGCGGAGAGACCCAGTACTTC.

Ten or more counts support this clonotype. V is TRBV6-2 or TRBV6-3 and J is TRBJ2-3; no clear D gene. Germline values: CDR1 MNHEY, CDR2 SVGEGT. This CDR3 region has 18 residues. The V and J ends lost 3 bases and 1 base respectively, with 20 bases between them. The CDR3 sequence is CASSYRADQGLGTDTQYF. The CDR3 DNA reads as TGTGCCAGCAGTTATAGGGCGGACCAAGGGCTCGGCACAGATACGCAGTATTTT.

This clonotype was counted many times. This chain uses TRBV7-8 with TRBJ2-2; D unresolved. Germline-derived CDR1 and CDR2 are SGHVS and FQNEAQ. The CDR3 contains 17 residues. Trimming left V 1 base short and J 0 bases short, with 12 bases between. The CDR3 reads CASSLGSLLPNTGELFF. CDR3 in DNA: TGTGCCAGCAGCTTAGGTTCTTTACTACCGAACACCGGGGAGCTGTTTTTT.

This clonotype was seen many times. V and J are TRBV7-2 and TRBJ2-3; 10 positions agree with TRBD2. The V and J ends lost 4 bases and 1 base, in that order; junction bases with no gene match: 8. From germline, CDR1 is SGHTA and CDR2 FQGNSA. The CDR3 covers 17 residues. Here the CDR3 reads CASSWVLAGAGTDTQYF. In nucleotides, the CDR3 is TGTGCCAGCAGCTGGGTTCTAGCGGGGGCGGGCACAGATACGCAGTATTTT.